This passage covers 20 T cell receptor beta chains from one sample sequenced in a study of blood T cell repertoires in COVID-19. Repertoires were generated with immunoSEQ multiplex PCR, while TCRdb's copy carries only in-frame clones and drops some. The sample yields fewer than 250,000 clones, around 76% seen once. Material for sequencing was PBMCs or T cells enriched from blood (not recorded which). The origin of the receptors is a woman between 45 and 65 years old with acute COVID-19.

The rearrangement joins TRBV30 to TRBJ1-6, with D perhaps matching TRBD1 (5 bases). V was shortened by 3 bases and J by 7 bases, with 10 bases between the two germline ends. CDR1 GTSNPN and CDR2 SVGIG come from the germline V gene (reference sequence). The length of the CDR3 is 13 residues. CDR3 in DNA: TGTGCCTGGAGACGAACAGGAAATTCACCCCTCCACTTT. Protein sequence: CAWRRTGNSPLHF.

This rearrangement joins TRBV6-5 to TRBJ2-7; TRBD1 matches at 8 bases. This CDR3 spans 14 amino acids. Germline V CDR1 and CDR2: MNHEY, SVGAGI. The J segment lost 3 bases and the V segment lost 6 bases, leaving 7 bases of the junction unmatched. The CDR3 DNA follows: TGTGCCAGCAGCCGGACAGGGCAGTTCTACGAGCAGTACGTC. This translates into CASSRTGQFYEQYV.

The CDR3 nucleotides are TGTGCCAGCAGTGGGAACAGGCTCTGGACTGAAGCTTTCTTT. Translation: CASSGNRLWTEAFF. The genes are TRBV2 and TRBJ1-1; TRBD1 might be the D (5 bases). CDR1 and CDR2 (germline): SNHLY, FYNNEI. V lost 4 bases to trimming and J lost 5 bases, with 14 bases between them. CDR3 length equals 14 residues.

The chain combines TRBV5-1 with TRBJ2-2; D is possibly TRBD2 (5 bases). This CDR3 region has 15 residues. Trimming removed 0 bases at V and 1 base at J, with 7 bases between. Germline V CDR1 and CDR2: SGHRS, YFSETQ. The CDR3 reads CASSLDAGNTGELFF. CDR3 nucleotide sequence: TGCGCCAGCAGCTTGGATGCGGGGAACACCGGGGAGCTGTTTTTT. Variable domain in full (rest from reference TRBV5-1 and TRBJ2-2): KAGVTQTPRYLIKTRGQQVTLSCSPISGHRSVSWYQQTPGQGLQFLFEYFSETQRNKGNFPGRFSGRQFSNSRSEMNVSTLELGDSALYLCASSLDAGNTGELFFGEGSRLTVL.

To note about this clone: This CDR3 is also generated by other DNA sequences in the sample. The genes are TRBV29-1 and TRBJ2-1; 11 nucleotides align to TRBD2. The V gene's germline CDR1 is SQVTM and CDR2 ANQGSEA. Unmatched junction bases numbered 7, after V lost 4 bases and J lost 2 bases. The CDR3 has 16 residues. The CDR3 DNA is TGCAGCGTTGGAGGGCTAGCGGGGGGCACCTACAATGAGCAGTTCTTC. This translates into CSVGGLAGGTYNEQFF.

This clone appeared a single time. The J gene is TRBJ2-5, the V gene TRBV11-3; 8 bases match TRBD2. This CDR3 comprises 15 residues. Germline assignment: CDR1 SGHNT and CDR2 YENEEA. The V gene end was trimmed by 6 bases and the J gene end by 5 bases; junction bases not matched to a gene: 11. CDR3 amino acids: CASSSGGSTLETQYF. In DNA form, the CDR3 reads TGTGCCAGCAGTTCGGGGGGGTCTACTCTGGAGACCCAGTACTTC. Variable domain in full (rest from reference TRBV11-3 and TRBJ2-5): EAGVVQSPRYKIIEKKQPVAFWCNPISGHNTLYWYLQNLGQGPELLIRYENEEAVDDSQLPKDRFSAERLKGVDSTLKIQPAELGDSAVYLCASSSGGSTLETQYFGPGTRLLVL.

The CDR3 reads CASSQGQQNTGELFF. The CDR3 DNA follows: TGTGCCAGTAGTCAGGGACAGCAGAACACCGGGGAGCTGTTTTTT. This chain joins TRBV19 and TRBJ2-2; the match to TRBD1 covers 7 bases. This CDR3 region has 15 residues. Germline V gives CDR1 LNHDA, CDR2 SQIVND (reference sequence). With V trimmed by 5 bases and J by 1 base, 4 bases remained unmatched.

The rearrangement links TRBV21-1 to TRBJ2-3; the table's TRBD2 call for D was not verified on the DNA. TRBV21-1 is termed a pseudogene. CDR3 length equals 17 residues. CDR3 protein: CASSGFCKLVNGGTQYF. The CDR3 nucleotides read TGTGCCAGCAGCGGCTTTTGCAAGTTGGTGAATGGCGGTACGCAGTATTTT.

J is TRBJ2-6 and V is TRBV5-1, with 8 bases lining up with TRBD2. V lost 4 bases, J lost 2 bases, and 11 bases stayed unmatched. This CDR3 has 18 residues. CDR1 SGHRS and CDR2 YFSETQ come from the germline V gene. The CDR3 loop is CASSREGSPVAGANVLTF. Written as DNA, the CDR3 is TGCGCCAGCAGCCGGGAGGGCTCCCCAGTAGCTGGGGCCAACGTCCTGACTTTC.

The chain is built from TRBV19 and TRBJ1-5, with 11 nucleotides matching TRBD1. Germline V gene sequence: CDR1 LNHDA, CDR2 SQIVND (reference sequence). V trimming: 3 bases; J trimming: 1 base; junction bases outside the gene matches: 5. CDR3 length: 17 amino acids. CDR3 loop: CASSIRDRGLSNQPQHF. CDR3 sequence (DNA): TGTGCCAGTAGTATTCGGGACAGGGGGTTAAGCAATCAGCCCCAGCATTTT.

This clone appeared a few times. Written as DNA, the CDR3 is TGTGCCAGCAGCTTTGGCCCAGGAGAGGGAGAGACCCAGTACTTC. This translates into CASSFGPGEGETQYF. The chain recombines TRBV5-4 with TRBJ2-5; a weak D match, TRBD2 (5 bases). Trimming cost V 2 bases and J 4 bases, with 15 bases left between them. CDR1 and CDR2 from the germline V gene are SGHNT and YYREEE (reference sequence). The CDR3 is 15 residues long.

CDR3 sequence reads: CAWRGRQGYNSPLHF. The CDR3 DNA reads TGTGCCTGGAGGGGTAGGCAGGGCTACAATTCACCCCTCCACTTT. The V gene is TRBV30, the J gene TRBJ1-6; possibly TRBD1 for D (5 bases). The ends were cut back, 3 bases at V and 7 bases at J, with 16 bases in the middle. The CDR3 has 15 amino acids. Germline CDR1 and CDR2: GTSNPN and SVGIG (reference sequence).

This sequence joins TRBV12-3 or TRBV12-4 and TRBJ1-5, with unresolved D. The CDR3 totals 12 residues. Trimming took 0 bases from V and 8 from J, leaving 5 bases between them. In DNA, the CDR3 is TGTGCCAGCAGTTTAGCGGCCGAGCCCCAGCATTTT. Translation: CASSLAAEPQHF.

V is TRBV5-4 and J is TRBJ1-6, with D unclear. Between the trimmed V and J ends, which lost 0 bases and 5 bases, there was a span of 12 bases. This CDR3 is 16 amino acids long. The germline V gene encodes CDR1 SGHNT and CDR2 YYREEE (reference sequence). The CDR3: CASSLDGEANNSPLHF. The CDR3 bases are TGTGCCAGCAGCTTGGATGGTGAGGCCAATAATTCACCCCTCCACTTT.

This clone was counted a few times. The V gene is TRBV24-1, the J gene TRBJ2-3; 8 bases align to TRBD2. CDR3 length: 16 amino acids. Trimming removed 5 bases from V and 3 bases from J; junction bases left unmatched: 9. Per germline, CDR1 KGHDR and CDR2 SFDVKD. CDR3 sequence reads: CATSVPAGGVTDTQYF. The CDR3 coding sequence is TGTGCCACCAGTGTCCCCGCGGGGGGAGTGACAGATACGCAGTATTTT.

The CDR3 spells CASSPTTGVNEKLFF. CDR3 DNA sequence: TGTGCCAGCAGCCCTACGACAGGGGTTAATGAAAAACTGTTTTTT. The V call is TRBV5-4, the J call TRBJ1-4, with 8 bases fitting TRBD1. V lost 4 bases to trimming and J lost 4 bases; unmatched junction nucleotides: 6. In germline, CDR1 is SGHNT, CDR2 YYREEE (reference sequence). The CDR3 loop spans 15 amino acids.

The CDR3 sequence is CASSPLRAGPTPYNEQFF. The CDR3, as DNA: TGCGCCAGCAGCCCCTTAAGGGCAGGGCCAACCCCCTACAATGAGCAGTTCTTC. V gene TRBV4-3 combines with J gene TRBJ2-1; a weak D match, TRBD1 (5 bases). CDR3 length: 18 amino acids. Trimming stripped 4 bases from V and 2 bases from J, with 21 bases between. In germline, CDR1 is LGHNA, CDR2 YSLEER.

This clone was detected only once. The chain couples TRBV10-3 to TRBJ1-2; 12 bases fit TRBD1. The CDR3 runs 15 residues. Germline values: CDR1 ENHRY, CDR2 SYGVKD. V gave up 10 bases and J gave up 3 bases; unmatched junction bases: 9. The CDR3 loop is CATHSGTGGHYGYTF. The CDR3 nucleotides are TGTGCCACCCACTCTGGGACAGGGGGCCACTATGGCTACACCTTC.

The V gene is TRBV4-1, the J gene TRBJ2-5; D is unclear. The CDR3 spans 15 residues. The germline gives CDR1 MGHRA, CDR2 YSYEKL. Trimming took off 0 bases at V and 1 base at J, with 9 bases between the two ends. The CDR3 loop reads CASSQDPRIQETQYF. CDR3 in DNA: TGCGCCAGCAGCCAAGATCCCAGAATCCAAGAGACCCAGTACTTC.

The CDR3 spells CASSLAGFNYGYTF. The CDR3 DNA sequence: TGTGCCAGCAGCTTAGCCGGTTTTAACTATGGCTACACCTTC. This chain joins TRBV7-9 and TRBJ1-2; D gene unclear. V was cut by 0 bases and J by 1 base, with 6 bases left in between. The germline gives CDR1 SEHNR, CDR2 FQNEAQ (reference sequence). The CDR3 runs to 14 residues.